This TCR beta chain was captured by sequencing in a study of T cell responses to AZD1222 COVID-19 vaccine. The CDR3 is made up of 16 amino acids. The germline V gene encodes CDR1 SGDLS and CDR2 YYNGEE. Trimming cost V 0 bases and J 5 bases, with 15 bases left between them. The assay was immunoSEQ multiplex PCR, and TCRdb's table has in-frame clones only and misses some. The data show more than 100,000 clones, about 90% seen once. This clone was recorded many times. The sequenced sample was peripheral blood, obtained 28 days after the second AZD1222 dose. The clonotype originates from an adult who received the AZD1222 COVID-19 vaccine. The chain recombines TRBV9 with TRBJ2-1; D is ambiguous. The chain's CDR3 is CASSVGGSPRHNEQFF. The CDR3 DNA follows: TGTGCCAGCAGCGTAGGCGGCTCCCCAAGGCACAATGAGCAGTTCTTC. The entire variable domain, with the rest obtained from reference TRBV9 and TRBJ2-1, is as follows: DSGVTQTPKHLITATGQRVTLRCSPRSGDLSVYWYQQSLDQGLQFLIQYYNGEERAKGNILERFSAQQFPDLHSELNLSSLELGDSALYFCASSVGGSPRHNEQFFGPGTRLTVL.